This section outlines one T cell receptor (beta chain) sequence together with its context. Its antigen is not identified. The sample belongs to a study of PD-1 blockade in classical Hodgkin lymphoma. The wider study: Patients had nivolumab dosed at 3 mg/kg, delivered intravenously every 2 weeks.

Indicated time point: cycle 4 day 1 (C4D1), after 5 to 7 weeks of nivolumab. All the patients suffered relapse after autologous stem cell transplantation, and brentuximab vedotin exposure differed. Trimming cost V 0 bases and J 2 bases; bases outside gene matches: 0. In germline, CDR1 is ENHRY, CDR2 SYGVKD. The CDR3 contains 14 residues. Study conclusions and caveats: Baseline diversity was lower in partial responders and progressors than complete responders. Newly diagnosed patients reportedly trailed healthy donors in baseline TCR diversity. By C4D1 there was a significant rise in CD4+ TCR diversity but not in CD8+ TCR diversity.

TCRdb's table, derived via immunoSEQ multiplex PCR, lists solely in-frame clones and lacks some. The table lists approximately 21,000 clones, approximately 85% of them singletons. Sample: peripheral blood mononuclear cells (PBMCs), taken before the fourth cycle of nivolumab. The chain uses TRBV10-3 and TRBJ2-5; 7 nucleotides match TRBD1. This receptor was taken from a human donor with classical Hodgkin lymphoma. The CDR3 region is CAISESTGQETQYF. In nucleotides, the CDR3 is TGTGCCATCAGTGAGTCGACAGGGCAAGAGACCCAGTACTTC.